The T cell receptor beta chain under discussion was sequenced for a study of OX40 agonist ivuxolimab in advanced cancers. The germline CDR1 and CDR2 sequences are SGHRS and YFSETQ. V lost 2 bases and J lost 10; bases outside the gene matches: 6. The length of the CDR3 is 14 residues. The sampling schedule covered blood at baseline, cycle 4 day 1, and cycle 7 day 1. TCRdb keeps only in-frame clones here, not all; method: immunoSEQ multiplex PCR. The sample carries some 44,000 clones, 75% to 90% recorded once. The TCR sequence derives from an adult with an advanced solid tumor such as melanoma, head and neck, liver or kidney cancer. This chain connects TRBV5-1 to TRBJ1-6; 7 bases align to TRBD1. Sequencing was performed on CD4+ or CD8+ T cells sorted from blood, taken in a trial of the OX40 agonist ivuxolimab. The CDR3 DNA reads TGCGCCAGCAGCTTCCAGGGGGAGGAATCACCCCTCCACTTT. Amino acid sequence: CASSFQGEESPLHF.